The 24 T cell receptor beta chains reported below all come from one sample, sequenced in a study of molecular identifiers for immune sequencing clone quantification. TCRdb used MiXCR to reprocess the PCR reads, holding one entry per CDR3 protein. The sample lists about 300,000 distinct CDR3 sequences, over 20% occurring once. Sequencing was performed on naive CD8+ T cells from blood, with Jurkat cell RNA spiked in. The subset here: FACS-sorted CD8+CD4-CCR7+CD45RA+ naive T cells. Receptors were obtained from a human donor in good health. Some libraries in this study had Jurkat cell RNA spiked in.

This clonotype was recorded many times. The chain is built from TRBV27 and TRBJ1-5, with no clear D. The germline CDR1 and CDR2 sequences are MNHEY and SMNVEV (reference sequence). This CDR3 is built from 18 residues. The V gene lost 4 bases and the J gene lost 0 bases, with 19 bases spanning the gap. The DNA of the CDR3 is TGTGCCAGCAGTTCCTTTCAAAGTTCGACCTATAGCAATCAGCCCCAGCATTTT. Its protein product is CASSSFQSSTYSNQPQHF.

This clonotype has ten or more counts. The V call is TRBV6-2 or TRBV6-3, the J call TRBJ1-2; 7 nucleotides line up with TRBD1. The CDR3 extends over 15 amino acids. V lost 4 bases to trimming and J lost 4 bases; unmatched junction nucleotides: 9. In germline, CDR1 is MNHEY, CDR2 SVGEGT. The CDR3 DNA sequence: TGTGCCAGCAGTTTAACAGGGGCCGGGGCCTATGGCTACACCTTC. Its translation: CASSLTGAGAYGYTF.

This clonotype has a count of ten or more. The genes are TRBV11-2 and TRBJ2-4; 8 nucleotides line up with TRBD2. The CDR3 runs 15 residues. Per germline, CDR1 SGHAT and CDR2 FQNNGV. The junction had 7 bases not matched to a gene; V was cut back by 1 base and J by 8 bases. The CDR3 is CASSLGLARGHIQYF. The CDR3 nucleotides are TGTGCCAGCAGCTTAGGACTAGCGAGGGGTCACATTCAGTACTTC.

This clonotype was seen many times. The DNA of the CDR3 is TGCGCCAGCAGCCAAGATACGCGCAACAATGAGCAGTTCTTC. It codes for CASSQDTRNNEQFF. The gene calls are TRBV4-1 and TRBJ2-1; D is uncertain. This CDR3 comprises 14 residues. Trimming cost V 0 bases and J 5 bases, with 8 bases left between them. Germline lookup yields CDR1 MGHRA and CDR2 YSYEKL.

In this sample, this clonotype turned up many times. V is TRBV7-8 and J is TRBJ2-2; D uncertain. The CDR3 spans 17 residues. Germline assignment: CDR1 SGHVS and CDR2 FQNEAQ. V was trimmed by 1 base and J by 0 bases, leaving 12 bases between them. The CDR3 here is CASSLDHPTANTGELFF. The CDR3 bases are TGTGCCAGCAGCTTAGACCACCCGACCGCGAACACCGGGGAGCTGTTTTTT.

This clonotype was picked up one time. This may arise from a read error, as a much more abundant clone is one base away. V gene TRBV13 combines with J gene TRBJ1-1; D is ambiguous. The CDR3 sequence is 13 residues long. Trimming stripped 2 bases from V and 4 bases from J, with 8 bases between. Germline lookup yields CDR1 PRHDT and CDR2 FYEKMQ (reference sequence). Written as DNA, the CDR3 is TGTGCCAGCAGCTTATGGGTGAGCACTGAAGCTTTCTTT. This gives the protein CASSLWVSTEAFF.

This clonotype has ten or more counts. The V call is TRBV5-1, the J call TRBJ2-2, with 7 bases matching TRBD2. CDR3 length equals 17 residues. J lost 0 bases, V lost 1 base, and 6 bases had no gene match. CDR1 and CDR2 from the germline V gene are SGHRS and YFSETQ. The CDR3 region has the DNA TGCGCCAGCAGCTTGTCGACGGGAGGAGCGAACACCGGGGAGCTGTTTTTT. Residues: CASSLSTGGANTGELFF.

This clonotype was recorded a few times. The J gene is TRBJ2-2, the V gene TRBV9; 10 nucleotides line up with TRBD1. There are 15 residues in the CDR3. Germline CDR1 reads SGDLS; CDR2 reads YYNGEE. V lost 2 bases, J lost 9 bases, and 7 bases stayed unmatched. The chain's CDR3 is CASSVGQGVNRELFF. CDR3 bases: TGTGCCAGCAGCGTCGGACAGGGGGTAAACAGGGAGCTGTTTTTT.

About this clonotype itself: A much larger clonotype is one base distant, so this may be a read error. This sequence joins TRBV24-1 and TRBJ1-5, with D possibly TRBD1 on 5 matching bases. Trimming shortened V by 3 bases and J by 0 bases, and 8 bases separated the two germline ends. Germline V gene lookup returns CDR1 KGHDR and CDR2 SFDVKD. The length of the CDR3 is 15 residues. CDR3 in amino acids: CATSDSGASNQPQHF. Written as DNA, the CDR3 is TGTGCCACCAGTGATAGTGGGGCTAGCAATCAGCCCCAGCATTTT.

This chain connects TRBV24-1 to TRBJ2-2; D remains ambiguous. Trimming pared 7 bases from V and 2 bases from J, leaving 7 bases between. CDR3 length equals 13 residues. From germline, CDR1 is KGHDR and CDR2 SFDVKD. The CDR3 protein is CATRQTNTGELFF. The CDR3 nucleotides are TGTGCCACCAGACAGACTAACACCGGGGAGCTGTTTTTT.

In its sample, this clonotype was seen a few times. V usage is TRBV7-9 and J usage is TRBJ2-7, with TRBD1 identical over 11 bases. J gave up 3 bases and V 4 bases, and 8 bases lay outside the gene matches. Germline CDR1 SEHNR, CDR2 FQNEAQ (reference sequence). The CDR3 totals 16 residues. The CDR3 here is CASSSGQGAGGYEQYF. In nucleotides, the CDR3 is TGTGCCAGCAGCTCAGGACAGGGGGCTGGTGGCTACGAGCAGTACTTC.

A few counts support this clonotype. The V and J genes are TRBV19 and TRBJ2-1; 9 bases agree with TRBD2. The V segment lost 3 bases and the J segment 7 bases; nucleotides outside the gene matches: 10. The CDR3 contains 16 residues. CDR1 and CDR2 (germline): LNHDA, SQIVND (reference sequence). CDR3 residues: CASSMGGRAHRNEQFF. CDR3 DNA: TGTGCCAGTAGTATGGGCGGGAGGGCCCATCGTAATGAGCAGTTCTTC.

This clonotype was seen many times. The V gene is TRBV19, the J gene TRBJ2-1, with 9 bases identical to TRBD1. J lost 0 bases, V lost 7 bases, and 4 bases had no gene match. The length of the CDR3 is 15 residues. CDR1 LNHDA and CDR2 SQIVND come from the germline V gene (reference sequence). This chain's CDR3 is CASKPGQGSYNEQFF. Written as DNA, the CDR3 is TGTGCCAGTAAACCGGGACAGGGCTCCTACAATGAGCAGTTCTTC.

As concerns this clonotype: A clone one base away is much larger, so this may be a read error. The V call is TRBV29-1, the J call TRBJ2-5; no clear D gene. Trimming took 2 bases from V and 5 from J, leaving 15 bases between them. The CDR3 sequence is 14 residues long. The germline V gene has CDR1 SQVTM and CDR2 ANQGSEA. DNA for the CDR3: TGCAGCGTTGAAAGGCAGGACCCAAGGGAGACCCAGTACTTC. This translates into CSVERQDPRETQYF.

The table lists this clonotype with a count of one. The chain links TRBV27 to TRBJ2-7, with TRBD2 identical over 9 bases. CDR1 and CDR2 from the germline V gene are MNHEY and SMNVEV (reference sequence). This CDR3 is 14 amino acids long. The V gene end was trimmed by 7 bases and the J gene end by 0 bases; junction bases not matched to a gene: 4. CDR3 loop: CASTRAGGSYEQYF. The CDR3 bases are TGTGCCAGCACCCGAGCGGGGGGCTCCTACGAGCAGTACTTC.

This clonotype was seen a few times. The genes are TRBV18 and TRBJ2-1; no firm D call. The CDR3 spans 14 residues. Germline CDR1 KGHSH, CDR2 LQKENI. V lost 0 bases and J lost 4, with 7 bases in between. CDR3 region: CASSPPQPYNEQFF. CDR3 in DNA: TGTGCCAGCTCACCACCGCAGCCTTACAATGAGCAGTTCTTC.

A few counts support this clonotype. The CDR3 DNA reads as TGTGCCAGCAGCTTTGGTGGGGGACTAAAGAGCTCCTACAATGAGCAGTTCTTC. This codes for CASSFGGGLKSSYNEQFF. The genes are TRBV11-2 and TRBJ2-1, with 7 bases fitting TRBD2. Germline lookup yields CDR1 SGHAT and CDR2 FQNNGV. The J segment lost 0 bases and the V segment lost 3 bases, leaving 11 bases of the junction unmatched. This CDR3 spans 18 amino acids.

This clonotype was picked up one time. A much larger clone differs from this one at a single base, so this may be a read error. The chain has TRBV29-1 and TRBJ2-7; 7 nucleotides match TRBD1. The CDR3 is made up of 12 amino acids. CDR1 is SQVTM and CDR2 is ANQGSEA in the germline V gene. In DNA form, the CDR3 reads TGCAGCGTGTCGGACAGGTTGTACGGGCAGTACTTC. Protein sequence: CSVSDRLYGQYF.

This clonotype was seen at least ten times. The chain couples TRBV7-9 to TRBJ2-7; 9 positions match TRBD1. The V and J ends lost 5 bases and 6 bases, in that order; junction bases with no gene match: 11. There are 15 residues in the CDR3. Germline-derived CDR1 and CDR2 are SEHNR and FQNEAQ (reference sequence). The CDR3 region has the DNA TGTGCCAGCAGCGCGGGACAGGGCGGCTATGGCGAGCAGTACTTC. Its protein product is CASSAGQGGYGEQYF.

In its sample, this clonotype was seen a few times. The chain employs TRBV20-1 and TRBJ2-5, with 9 bases aligning to TRBD2. Trimming at V came to 7 bases and at J to 5 bases, leaving 14 bases not matched to a gene. Germline CDR1 and CDR2: DFQATT and SNEGSKA (reference sequence). The CDR3 length is 15 residues. The CDR3 spells CSDKIAGDRKETQYF. CDR3 nucleotides: TGCAGTGATAAGATAGCGGGAGACCGCAAGGAGACCCAGTACTTC.

Concerning this clonotype itself: A read error may explain this, as a much larger clone is one base away. V is TRBV20-1 and J is TRBJ2-3, with TRBD1 identical over 7 bases. Germline V CDR1 and CDR2: DFQATT, SNEGSKA (reference sequence). This CDR3 spans 14 amino acids. The CDR3 bases are TGCAGTGCTAGATTCACAGGGGCCGAAGATACGCAGTGTTTT. Protein: CSARFTGAEDTQCF.

This clonotype was seen more than once but under ten times. The chain carries TRBV4-3 and TRBJ2-1; D is unclear. V lost 0 bases, J lost 4 bases, and 16 bases lay in between. This CDR3 comprises 17 residues. The germline V gene encodes CDR1 LGHNA and CDR2 YSLEER. The CDR3 loop reads CASSQDIGVTGYNEQFF. The CDR3 DNA sequence: TGCGCCAGCAGCCAAGATATTGGGGTGACCGGATACAATGAGCAGTTCTTC.

This clonotype was observed at least ten times. This chain joins TRBV6-5 and TRBJ2-3, with D tentatively TRBD1 (6 bases). This CDR3 spans 13 amino acids. CDR1 MNHEY and CDR2 SVGAGI come from the germline V gene. Deletions cut 5 bases from V and 4 bases from J, with 10 bases between. The CDR3 region is CASSGGRADTQYF. Written as DNA, the CDR3 is TGTGCCAGCAGTGGGGGCAGGGCAGATACGCAGTATTTT.

This clonotype has a count of ten or more. The chain employs TRBV7-3 and TRBJ2-7; D is possibly TRBD1 or TRBD2 (5 bases each). The CDR3 length is 15 residues. The V end was cut by 2 bases, the J end by 4 bases, with 15 bases between. Per the germline V gene, CDR1 is SGHTA and CDR2 is FQGTGA. This CDR3 reads CASSLLPGTGYEQYF. Written as DNA, the CDR3 is TGTGCCAGCAGCTTACTCCCGGGGACGGGATACGAGCAGTACTTC.